This T cell receptor (beta chain) was captured by sequencing in a study of glioma-infiltrating T cells after dendritic cell vaccination. Broader study findings: Survival was not directly related to TCR clonality in these patients. The cohort had few patients with full blood and tumor sets.

The PCR used 60 V beta and 13 J beta primers. Repertoires were generated with immunoSEQ multiplex PCR, while TCRdb's copy carries only in-frame clones and drops some. This table has roughly 100,000 clones, 85% to 90% appearing once. Comments on this clone: Antigen: not known.

The receptor was derived from a human donor with glioblastoma. Here the sequenced sample was blood, taken before dendritic cell vaccination.

CDR3 nucleotide sequence: TGTGCCAGCAGTTCCCCGGGGGGAGAGCCCCAGCATTTT. Encoded protein: CASSSPGGEPQHF. The rearrangement joins TRBV27 to TRBJ1-5; D might be TRBD1 (5 bases). CDR3 length equals 13 residues. The germline gives CDR1 MNHEY, CDR2 SMNVEV (reference sequence). Trimming removed 4 bases from V and 8 bases from J, with 12 bases in between.